The 9 T cell receptor beta chains below were found in one sample sequenced in a study of blood T cells in healthy people across ages. With a J-beta primer mix and a sample-barcoded 5' primer, a second PCR ran about 6 to 11 cycles. MiXCR was run by TCRdb on the 5' RACE reads, yielding one entry per CDR3 protein. The sample records 1.5 million to 2 million distinct CDR3 sequences, roughly 30% being singletons. The sequencing sample was made of blood. The receptors were sampled from a woman in her 30s in good health.

This clonotype appeared a few times. The V call is TRBV7-9, the J call TRBJ2-7; 8 bases align to TRBD2. The J segment lost 3 bases and the V segment lost 5 bases, leaving 12 bases of the junction unmatched. CDR1 is SEHNR and CDR2 is FQNEAQ in the germline V gene (reference sequence). The CDR3 is 16 amino acids. The CDR3 here is CASSPRETSVFYEQYF. The DNA of the CDR3 is TGTGCCAGCAGCCCCAGGGAGACTAGCGTGTTCTACGAGCAGTACTTC.

There are a few counts of this clonotype. The rearrangement joins TRBV20-1 to TRBJ2-1, with TRBD2 matching over 7 bases. V lost 4 bases, J lost 4 bases, and 7 bases stayed unmatched. The V gene's germline CDR1 is DFQATT and CDR2 SNEGSKA (reference sequence). This CDR3 contains 14 residues. As DNA, the CDR3 is TGCAGTGCTAAGACGGGACTACGATACAATGAGCAGTTCTTC. This translates into CSAKTGLRYNEQFF.

CDR3 nucleotide sequence: TGCGCCAGCAGCTTGGCTTTACAGCCAGCCGAACCTGACACTGAAGCTTTCTTT. It yields the protein CASSLALQPAEPDTEAFF. The chain carries TRBV5-1 and TRBJ1-1; D call uncertain. The CDR3 is made up of 18 amino acids. Trimming shortened V by 0 bases and J by 3 bases, and 21 bases separated the two germline ends. Germline CDR1 SGHRS, CDR2 YFSETQ.

This clonotype was seen a handful of times. CDR3 nucleotide sequence: TGTGCCAGCAGCGACGGAGGCACCGGGGAGCTGTTTTTT. Its translation is CASSDGGTGELFF. This chain joins TRBV6-2 or TRBV6-3 and TRBJ2-2, with D perhaps TRBD2 (5 bases). Germline CDR1 is MNHEY and CDR2 is SVGEGT. The CDR3 sequence is 13 residues long. Trimming stripped 6 bases from V and 4 bases from J, with 9 bases between.

This clonotype was picked up a small number of times. This chain connects TRBV24-1 to TRBJ2-1; 13 bases align to TRBD2. CDR1 is KGHDR and CDR2 is SFDVKD in the germline V gene. Germline trimming cut 3 bases from V and 10 bases from J; bases unmatched to any gene: 8. The CDR3 spans 16 residues. The CDR3 coding sequence is TGTGCCACCAGTGATCCCGGGACTAGCGGGGAAACCGAGCAGTTCTTC. Translated: CATSDPGTSGETEQFF.

This clonotype was detected a few times. V usage is TRBV7-9 and J usage is TRBJ2-3, with TRBD2 as a possible D gene (5 bases). Germline assignment: CDR1 SEHNR and CDR2 FQNEAQ (reference sequence). Trimming pared 6 bases from V and 4 bases from J, leaving 14 bases between. The CDR3 spans 14 residues. The DNA of the CDR3 is TGTGCCAGCAGGGGAAAGGACTCCCCAGATACGCAGTATTTT. This gives the protein CASRGKDSPDTQYF.

This chain uses TRBV12-3 or TRBV12-4 with TRBJ2-1; the D call may be TRBD1 or TRBD2 (5 bases each). V dropped 1 base and J dropped 13 bases, with 14 bases sitting between them. This CDR3 has 13 amino acids. CDR3 protein: CASSLVPPGTQFF. CDR3 DNA sequence: TGTGCCAGCAGTTTAGTCCCGCCGGGGACCCAGTTCTTC.

This rearrangement joins TRBV7-9 to TRBJ2-1, with D possibly being TRBD2 (5 bases). The germline V gene encodes CDR1 SEHNR and CDR2 FQNEAQ (reference sequence). The CDR3 covers 12 residues. The CDR3 bases are TGTGTCAAGCAAGAGGGAAACAATGAGCAGTTCTTC. This codes for CVKQEGNNEQFF.

The chain has TRBV2 and TRBJ2-7; D is possibly TRBD1 (5 bases). V shed 4 bases and J shed 2 bases, with 12 bases lying between them. CDR3 size: 14 residues. The V gene's germline CDR1 is SNHLY and CDR2 FYNNEI. In DNA form, the CDR3 reads TGTGCCAGCAGTGTGGAGCGACAGACCTACGAGCAGTACTTC. Translating gives CASSVERQTYEQYF.